These T cell receptor beta chains were read from a single sample in a study of cytomegalovirus exposure and HLA in healthy donors. Method: immunoSEQ multiplex PCR; TCRdb's copy keeps in-frame clones and lacks some. The sample has some 240,000 clones; approximately 84% are singletons. What was sequenced was PBMCs. These receptors all stem from a woman aged 25 to 39 in good health and CMV-seropositive. CDR3s include the opening cysteine and the closing phenylalanine or tryptophan.

V: TRBV6-1
J: TRBJ2-1
CDR3: CASGLAAYNEQFF

V: TRBV28
J: TRBJ2-7
CDR3: CASMRRGEQYF

V: TRBV9
J: TRBJ2-7
CDR3: CASSAGLALYEQYF

V: TRBV10-3
J: TRBJ2-5
CDR3: CAISVEFQETQYF

V: TRBV5-1
J: TRBJ2-1
CDR3: CASTAGGGYNEQFF

V: TRBV2
J: TRBJ2-2
CDR3: CASQRERTGELFF

V: TRBV27
J: TRBJ2-1
CDR3: CASSPSRTGAHNEQFF

V: TRBV5-1
J: TRBJ1-2
CDR3: CASTRQDTYGYTF

V: TRBV7-9
J: TRBJ2-1
CDR3: CASSLGLSQDLVENEQFF

V: TRBV28
J: TRBJ2-1
CDR3: CASSGSTPDRGLGEQFF